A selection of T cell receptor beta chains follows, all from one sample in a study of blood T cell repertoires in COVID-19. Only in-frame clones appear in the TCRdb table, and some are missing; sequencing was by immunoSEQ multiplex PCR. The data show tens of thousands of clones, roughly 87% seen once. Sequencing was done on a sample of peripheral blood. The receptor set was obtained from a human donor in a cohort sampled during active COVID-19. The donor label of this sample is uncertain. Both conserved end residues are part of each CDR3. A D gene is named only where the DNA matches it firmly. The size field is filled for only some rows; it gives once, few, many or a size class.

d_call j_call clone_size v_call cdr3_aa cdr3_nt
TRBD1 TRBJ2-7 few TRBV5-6 CASSSTGGTYEQYF TGTGCCAGCAGCTCGACAGGGGGAACCTACGAGCAGTACTTC
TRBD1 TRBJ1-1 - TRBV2 CASSGQAAWAFF TGTGCCAGCAGCGGACAGGCGGCCTGGGCTTTCTTT
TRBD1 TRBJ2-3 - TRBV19 CASSSPDRLGTDTQYF TGTGCCAGTAGTAGCCCGGACAGGTTGGGGACAGATACGCAGTATTTT
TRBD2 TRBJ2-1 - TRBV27 CASSRFAPGLADLYEQFF TGTGCCAGCAGTCGATTCGCCCCGGGACTAGCGGACTTGTACGAGCAGTTCTTC
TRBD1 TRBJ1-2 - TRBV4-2 CASSQDRGQGYGYTF TGTGCCAGCAGCCAAGATAGGGGACAGGGGTATGGCTACACCTTC
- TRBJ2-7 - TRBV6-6 CASSYDSSYEQYF TGTGCCAGCAGTTACGACAGCTCCTACGAGCAGTACTTC
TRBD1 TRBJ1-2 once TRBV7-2 CASSLAATGDGYTF TGTGCCAGCAGCTTAGCCGCTACAGGGGATGGCTACACCTTC
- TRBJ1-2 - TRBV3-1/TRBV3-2 CASSQGPGGGYTF TGTGCCAGCAGCCAAGGCCCGGGGGGTGGCTACACCTTC
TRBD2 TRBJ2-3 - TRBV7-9 CASSWRLAGGRTDTQYF TGTGCCAGCAGCTGGAGACTAGCGGGGGGACGCACAGATACGCAGTATTTT
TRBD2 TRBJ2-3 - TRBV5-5 CASSQIAGEGTDTQYF TGTGCCAGCAGCCAAATAGCGGGGGAGGGGACAGATACGCAGTATTTT
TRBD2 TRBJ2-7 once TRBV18 CASSPGGSLAYEQYF TGTGCCAGCTCACCGGGGGGGTCCCTAGCCTACGAGCAGTACTTC
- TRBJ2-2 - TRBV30 CAWSVGRGEAGELFF TGTGCCTGGAGTGTAGGGCGGGGAGAGGCCGGGGAGCTGTTTTTT
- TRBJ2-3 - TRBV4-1 CASSQFSGPDTQYF TGCGCCAGCAGCCAATTTTCTGGCCCAGATACGCAGTATTTT
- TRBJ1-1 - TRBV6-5 CASIRGYGMNTEAFF TGTGCCAGCATCAGGGGCTACGGTATGAACACTGAAGCTTTCTTT
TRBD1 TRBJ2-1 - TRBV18 CASSTRTGGNEQFF TGTGCCAGCTCAACGAGGACAGGGGGCAATGAGCAGTTCTTC
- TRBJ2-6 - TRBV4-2 CASSPLISGANVLTF TGTGCCAGCAGCCCGTTAATCTCTGGGGCCAACGTCCTGACTTTC